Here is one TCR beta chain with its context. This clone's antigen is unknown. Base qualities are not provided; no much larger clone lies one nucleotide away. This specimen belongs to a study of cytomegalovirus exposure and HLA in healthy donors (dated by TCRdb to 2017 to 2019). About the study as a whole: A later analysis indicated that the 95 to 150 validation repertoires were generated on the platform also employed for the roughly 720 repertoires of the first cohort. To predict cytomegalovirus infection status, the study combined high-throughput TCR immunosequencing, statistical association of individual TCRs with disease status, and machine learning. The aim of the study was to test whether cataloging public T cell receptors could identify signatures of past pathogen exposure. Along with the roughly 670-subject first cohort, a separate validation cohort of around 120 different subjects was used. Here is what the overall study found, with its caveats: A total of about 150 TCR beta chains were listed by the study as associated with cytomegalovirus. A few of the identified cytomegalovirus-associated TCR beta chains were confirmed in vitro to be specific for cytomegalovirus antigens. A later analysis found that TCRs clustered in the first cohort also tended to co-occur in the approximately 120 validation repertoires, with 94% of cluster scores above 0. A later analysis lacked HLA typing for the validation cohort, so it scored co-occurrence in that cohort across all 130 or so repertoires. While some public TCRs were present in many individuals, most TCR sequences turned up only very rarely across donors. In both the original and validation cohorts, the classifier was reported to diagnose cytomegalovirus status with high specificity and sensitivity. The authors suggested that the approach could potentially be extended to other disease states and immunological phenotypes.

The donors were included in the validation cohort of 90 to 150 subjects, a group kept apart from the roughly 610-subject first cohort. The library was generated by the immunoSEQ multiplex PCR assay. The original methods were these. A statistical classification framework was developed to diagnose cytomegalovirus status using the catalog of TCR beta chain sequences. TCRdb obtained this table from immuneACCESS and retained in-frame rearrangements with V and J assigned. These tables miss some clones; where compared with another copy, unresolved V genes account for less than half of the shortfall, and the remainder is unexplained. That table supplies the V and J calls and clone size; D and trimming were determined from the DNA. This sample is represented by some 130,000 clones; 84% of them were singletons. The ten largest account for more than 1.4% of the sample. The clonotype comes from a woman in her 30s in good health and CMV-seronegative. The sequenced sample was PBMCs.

This receptor carries the CDR3 CAGGVGSSGAGDTQYF. DNA sequence: TGTGCCGGAGGCGTCGGGTCTAGCGGCGCGGGAGATACGCAGTATTTT. This receptor chain uses TRBV5-5 and TRBJ2-3; a stretch of 7 junction bases matches TRBD2. V trim: 10 bases; J trim: 5 bases; unmatched bases: 19. CDR1 SGHKS and CDR2 YYEKEE were looked up in the germline V gene (reference sequence). Including cysteine and phenylalanine, the CDR3 has 16 amino acids. The read is trimmed to its CDR3 DNA, 48 bases read in frame from base 1.